Following are 14 T cell receptor beta chains from one sample sequenced in a study of CXCR3-negative and CXCR3-positive naive CD8 T cells (dated by TCRdb to the late 2010s). Overall results and qualifications from the work: Compared with CXCR3-negative naive cells, CXCR3-positive naive cells had TRB CDR3s with higher hydrophobicity (lower Kidera factor 4), lower energy, and higher strength and volume indices.

The sequencing machine was a NextSeq 550. The Human TCR Profiling Kit (MiLaboratory) was used to prepare UMI-labeled 5' RACE TRB cDNA libraries. Once TCRdb had reprocessed the reads, it stored one entry per CDR3 protein sequence and supplied no DNA. The sample table includes about 51,000 distinct CDR3 sequences. Approximately 0.56% of the sample is held by the ten biggest clonotypes. These receptors' antigens are unknown. Input material: naive CXCR3+ CD8+ T cells from blood. According to the study, the label for this sample's cell subset or site signals: CD45RO-CCR7+CD27+CD95- naive CD8+ T cells expressing CXCR3 (TNR3+). These receptors were obtained from a human donor in good health. Some clones in this sample may be carry-over from other donors' samples.

The chain combines TRBV6-2 or TRBV6-3 with TRBJ1-4. Per the germline V gene, CDR1 is MNHEY and CDR2 is SVGEGT. The CDR3 is 14 residues long. The CDR3 region is CASTIKPEGEKLFF.

The chain links TRBV11-3 to TRBJ2-1; TCRdb's D gene call, TRBD1, goes unchecked for lack of DNA. Germline CDR1 is SGHNT and CDR2 is YENEEA. This CDR3 is built from 16 residues. The CDR3 spells CASSLDPGQGVNEQFF.

V gene TRBV29-1 combines with J gene TRBJ1-3. CDR3 length: 14 residues. Germline lookup yields CDR1 SQVTM and CDR2 ANQGSEA. The CDR3 loop is CSVEDRNSGNTIYF. The full variable domain, rest sourced from reference TRBV29-1 and TRBJ1-3, is SAVISQKPSRDICQRGTSLTIQCQVDSQVTMMFWYRQQPGQSLTLIATANQGSEATYESGFVIDKFPISRPNLTFSTLTVSNMSPEDSSIYLCSVEDRNSGNTIYFGEGSWLTVV.

The V and J genes are TRBV28 and TRBJ1-5. The CDR3 contains 14 residues. Germline loops: CDR1 MDHEN, CDR2 SYDVKM. The CDR3 reads CASGLLTSNQPQHF.

V usage is TRBV7-3 and J usage is TRBJ2-3; TCRdb gives TRBD2 as the D gene, but with no DNA this cannot be confirmed. The CDR3 contains 19 residues. Germline V lookup: CDR1 SGHTA, CDR2 FQGTGA. The CDR3 reads CASSPDGTSGGPSTDTQYF.

The chain couples TRBV28 to TRBJ1-5; with no DNA, the TCRdb D assignment of TRBD1 cannot be verified. This CDR3 spans 16 amino acids. Germline loops: CDR1 MDHEN, CDR2 SYDVKM. The CDR3 protein is CASSLLNRGGNQPQHF.

The chain combines TRBV20-1 with TRBJ2-3; TCRdb's assignment of TRBD2 cannot be checked, as there is no DNA. Germline values: CDR1 DFQATT, CDR2 SNEGSKA (reference sequence). The CDR3 length is 17 residues. The CDR3 loop is CSARDLRLAGGADTQYF.

This chain uses TRBV20-1 with TRBJ2-2; without DNA, the TCRdb call of TRBD2 cannot be checked. This CDR3 has 16 amino acids. The germline V gene has CDR1 DFQATT and CDR2 SNEGSKA (reference sequence). The CDR3 loop reads CSARELAGGLIGELFF.

The chain has TRBV7-2 and TRBJ2-5; TCRdb's D call of TRBD2 is untestable without DNA. CDR3 length equals 18 residues. Germline CDR1 reads SGHTA; CDR2 reads FQGNSA. The CDR3 spells CASSFGRLAGENQETQYF.

This chain joins TRBV29-1 and TRBJ2-5; the D gene TCRdb calls, TRBD2, cannot be checked with no DNA. Germline V gene lookup returns CDR1 SQVTM and CDR2 ANQGSEA. The CDR3 sequence is 15 residues long. CDR3 amino acids: CSVDRLLAGEETQYF.

The rearrangement uses TRBV29-1 and TRBJ1-1. Germline assignment: CDR1 SQVTM and CDR2 ANQGSEA. The CDR3 contains 11 residues. The CDR3: CSVESNTEAFF.

V usage is TRBV27 and J usage is TRBJ2-7; TCRdb's D call, TRBD1, is unchecked because there is no DNA. The length of the CDR3 is 14 residues. Germline CDR1 is MNHEY and CDR2 is SMNVEV (reference sequence). The CDR3 sequence is CASATGTGSYEQYF.

V usage is TRBV28 and J usage is TRBJ2-7; with no DNA, the TCRdb D assignment of TRBD2 cannot be verified. The V gene's germline CDR1 is MDHEN and CDR2 SYDVKM. This CDR3 region has 17 residues. The CDR3: CASSTPRVAGGSYEQYF.

This sequence joins TRBV7-9 and TRBJ2-1. CDR1 is SEHNR, CDR2 FQNEAQ, per germline (reference sequence). This CDR3 spans 12 amino acids. CDR3 sequence: CASSLRYNEQFF.